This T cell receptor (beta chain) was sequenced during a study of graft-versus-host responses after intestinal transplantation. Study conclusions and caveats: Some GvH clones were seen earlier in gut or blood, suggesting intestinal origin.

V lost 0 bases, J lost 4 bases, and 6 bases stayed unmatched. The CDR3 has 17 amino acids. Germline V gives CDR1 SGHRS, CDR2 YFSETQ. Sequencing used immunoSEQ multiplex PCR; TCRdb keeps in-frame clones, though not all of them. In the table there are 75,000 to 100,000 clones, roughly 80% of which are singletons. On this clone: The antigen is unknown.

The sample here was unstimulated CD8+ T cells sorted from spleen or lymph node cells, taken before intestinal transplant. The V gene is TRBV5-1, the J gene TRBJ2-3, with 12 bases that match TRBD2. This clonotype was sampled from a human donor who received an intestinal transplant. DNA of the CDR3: TGCGCCAGCAGCTTGGAGCCCGGACTAGCGGGGCCAGATACGCAGTATTTT. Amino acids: CASSLEPGLAGPDTQYF.